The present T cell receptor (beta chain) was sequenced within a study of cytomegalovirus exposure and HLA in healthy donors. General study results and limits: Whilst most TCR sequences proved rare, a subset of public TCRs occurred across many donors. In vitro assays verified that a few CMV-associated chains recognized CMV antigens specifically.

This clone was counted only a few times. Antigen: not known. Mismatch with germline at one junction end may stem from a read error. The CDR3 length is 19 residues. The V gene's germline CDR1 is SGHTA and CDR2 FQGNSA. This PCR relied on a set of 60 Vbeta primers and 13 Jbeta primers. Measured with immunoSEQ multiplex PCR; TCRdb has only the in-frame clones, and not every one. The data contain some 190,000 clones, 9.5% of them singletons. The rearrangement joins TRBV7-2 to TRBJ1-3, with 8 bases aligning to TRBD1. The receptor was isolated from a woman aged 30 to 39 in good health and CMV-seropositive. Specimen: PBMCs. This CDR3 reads CASSLAFSTGQGSENTIYF. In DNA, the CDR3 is TGTGCCAGCAGCTTAGCATTCTCGACTGGACAGGGATCTGAAAACACCATATATTTT. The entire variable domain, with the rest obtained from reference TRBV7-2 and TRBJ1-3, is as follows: GAGVSQSPSNKVTEKGKDVELRCDPISGHTALYWYRQSLGQGLEFLIYFQGNSAPDKSGLPSDRFSAERTGGSVSTLTIQRTQQEDSAVYLCASSLAFSTGQGSENTIYFGEGSWLTVV.